The clone carrying this T cell receptor (beta chain) has a count of ten or more. What it recognizes is unknown. This specimen belongs to a study of read filtering for tumor transcriptome and immune sequencing. Study in general: The cohort had roughly 17 men and approximately 15 women aged about 45 to 80, mean roughly 71 years.

The study's findings and limits: Single-read clonotypes: 80% to 90% of IR-seq clonotypes (about 3.5% of reads), about 70% of RNA-seq clonotypes (44.6% of reads).

The library was built from approximately 400 ng RNA with molecular barcoded adaptors for alpha/delta and beta/gamma chains. TCRdb re-derived calls from the reads in MiXCR, one entry per CDR3 protein. There are about 90,000 distinct CDR3 sequences in the sample; about 12% occur only once, and under 15% lies in the top ten. Sampling of bone marrow took place during active disease in every patient. Trimming took 2 bases from V and 7 from J, leaving 11 bases between them. CDR1 MDHEN and CDR2 SYDVKM come from the germline V gene. CDR3 length: 13 residues. The specimen sequenced was a population of CD138-negative cells sorted from bone marrow. The source is a donor at least 40 years old with multiple myeloma. The rearrangement links TRBV28 to TRBJ1-2; the D gene is possibly TRBD1 (5 bases). CDR3 coding DNA: TGTGCCAGCAGTTTAGAATGGGGCTCTGGCTACACCTTC. Translated: CASSLEWGSGYTF.